This T cell receptor (beta chain) was captured in a study of blood T cell repertoires in COVID-19. At the level of the study: The origin of the acute and convalescent COVID-19 samples was the United States, Italy and Spain.

Unmatched junction bases numbered 2, after V lost 6 bases and J lost 1 base. This CDR3 contains 14 residues. Per the germline V gene, CDR1 is MNHEY and CDR2 is SVGAGI. Study processing details: The assay estimated nucleated cells by amplifying reference gene primers. Sequencing was performed with immunoSEQ multiplex PCR; in TCRdb, only in-frame clones are kept and a portion is missing. The D gene and trimming were derived from the DNA, and the V and J assignments and clone size from that table. The sample holds around 300,000 clones, approximately 91% seen once. The sample taken for sequencing was peripheral blood. This sequence originates from a man between 45 and 60 years old with acute or convalescent COVID-19. This rearrangement joins TRBV6-5 to TRBJ2-5; 10 bases map to TRBD1. CDR3 bases: TGTGCCAGCAGCGGACAGGGGGGCCAAGAGACCCAGTACTTC. This translates into CASSGQGGQETQYF.